This TCR beta chain came from a study of shared clonotypes between healthy human individuals. Whole-study findings and limits: Relative to their counterparts shared across all four donors, non-shared clonotypes exhibited diminished generation probabilities.

Assay execution proceeded at the deep level. Original data processing: As immunoSEQ supplied junction-only sequences (without quality scores), filtering differed. Libraries were prepared by immunoSEQ multiplex PCR; TCRdb keeps only in-frame clonotypes and omits some of them. V, J and clone size were drawn from that table, and D and trimming were deduced from the DNA. The sample carries about 2.1 million clones, 85% to 95% recorded once. Terminally differentiated effector memory CD45RA+ cells were left out of the naive CD8 fraction, which was CD45RO-negative and positively selected for CCR7. The CDR3 has 12 residues. The junction had 3 bases not matched to a gene; V was cut back by 4 bases and J by 5 bases. Looked up from germline, CDR1 is SQVTM and CDR2 is ANQGSEA. Points on this clone: The antigen is undetermined.

V gene TRBV29-1 combines with J gene TRBJ2-5, with TRBD1 identical over 8 bases. The sample comprised naive CD8+ T cells from PBMCs. The sequence came from a man aged 18 to 29 in good health. Some clones in this sample may be carry-over from other donors' samples. CDR3 residues: CSVGQGMETQYF. DNA for the CDR3: TGCAGCGTTGGACAGGGGATGGAGACCCAGTACTTC. The full variable domain, with the rest looked up from reference TRBV29-1 and TRBJ2-5, is SAVISQKPSRDICQRGTSLTIQCQVDSQVTMMFWYRQQPGQSLTLIATANQGSEATYESGFVIDKFPISRPNLTFSTLTVSNMSPEDSSIYLCSVGQGMETQYFGPGTRLLVL.